A selection of T cell receptor beta chains follows, all from one sample in a study of blood T cell repertoires in COVID-19. Profiling relied on immunoSEQ multiplex PCR, and the TCRdb table lists in-frame clones only, not all of them. Among 250,000 to 300,000 clones listed, around 78% were seen once. Material: peripheral blood. Receptors originate from a man between 60 and 70 years old who had recovered from COVID-19. The CDR3 runs from the conserved cysteine through the conserved F or W. Fields, in order: D gene, V gene, clone size, J gene, CDR3 DNA, CDR3 protein. D genes are given only for firm matches. For some rows the clone size is stated as once, few or many, or as a class when expanded; others skip it.

NA	TRBV9	once	TRBJ2-3	TGTGCCAGCAGCGTAGGCCTGGGTCAGGGGCTTAGGACTCCCCGGGCAGATACGCAGTATTTT	CASSVGLGQGLRTPRADTQYF
TRBD2	TRBV19	once	TRBJ2-3	TGTGCCAGTAGTATCTTAGCGGGAGGGAGCACAGATACGCAGTATTTT	CASSILAGGSTDTQYF
NA	TRBV5-4	NA	TRBJ1-6	TGTGCCAGCAGCTTGGCCTCAGGGGCAAATTCACCCCTCCACTTT	CASSLASGANSPLHF
NA	TRBV7-3	NA	TRBJ2-5	TGTGCCAGCAGCTTACCGGGACAAGAGACCCAGTACTTC	CASSLPGQETQYF
TRBD1	TRBV2	NA	TRBJ1-6	TGTGCCAGCAGTACAGACAGGGGGCTTTCACCCCTCCACTTT	CASSTDRGLSPLHF
TRBD1	TRBV20-1	once	TRBJ1-5	TGCAGTGCTAGTAGGGGGCCTCGGCAGCCCCAGCATTTT	CSASRGPRQPQHF
TRBD1	TRBV6-5	few	TRBJ2-3	TGTGCCAGCACCCTGGGACAGGTCACAGATACGCAGTATTTT	CASTLGQVTDTQYF
NA	TRBV19	NA	TRBJ2-1	TGTGCCAGTTCCGCCTACAATGAGCAGTTCTTC	CASSAYNEQFF
NA	TRBV28	NA	TRBJ1-3	TGTGCCAGCAGTTTAGGTAAACTAAACACCATATATTTT	CASSLGKLNTIYF
TRBD2	TRBV6-5	NA	TRBJ2-2	TGTGCCAGCAGTTCGAGGCCTAGCGGATTTACCGGGGAGCTGTTTTTT	CASSSRPSGFTGELFF
NA	TRBV6-5	few	TRBJ1-2	TGTGCCAGCAGCCCATTGGGAGATTATGGCTACACCTTC	CASSPLGDYGYTF
NA	TRBV24-1	NA	TRBJ2-1	TGTGCCACCAGAGACCCCGGGGAAAACAATGAGCAGTTCTTC	CATRDPGENNEQFF
NA	TRBV4-1	once	TRBJ2-5	TGCGCCAGCAGCCAAGACCGTACTCGCCACGAGACCCAGTACTTC	CASSQDRTRHETQYF
TRBD2	TRBV14	NA	TRBJ2-1	TGTGCCAGCAGCCGGCCGCGGACTAGAGTCGATGAGCAGTTCTTC	CASSRPRTRVDEQFF
NA	TRBV6-5	NA	TRBJ2-2	TGTGCCAGCAGTCGGGTCCGTTCGATGGAGCTGTTTTTT	CASSRVRSMELFF
NA	TRBV2	NA	TRBJ1-2	TGTGCCAGCAGCCCCTCTTATTATGGCTACACCTTC	CASSPSYYGYTF
NA	TRBV2	NA	TRBJ2-1	TGTGCCAGCAGTTCTACAGGTTACAATGAGCAGTTCTTC	CASSSTGYNEQFF
NA	TRBV3-1/TRBV3-2	NA	TRBJ1-1	TGTGCCAGCACCAGCCCGGGGACTGAAGCTTTCTTT	CASTSPGTEAFF
NA	TRBV7-9	NA	TRBJ1-5	TGTGCCAGCAGCTTAACAGGAGGAGGGCAGCCCCAGCATTTT	CASSLTGGGQPQHF
NA	TRBV19	NA	TRBJ1-2	TGTGCCAGTAGTATCTCGGACCAGGGGCCTAACTATGGCTACACCTTC	CASSISDQGPNYGYTF
NA	TRBV5-8	few	TRBJ2-7	TGTGCCAGCAGCGGGCGGGACCCAAGACCTGTCGAGCAGTACTTC	CASSGRDPRPVEQYF
NA	TRBV29-1	NA	TRBJ1-4	TGCAGCGTTAAACAGGGCGGCGAAAAACTGTTTTTT	CSVKQGGEKLFF
NA	TRBV29-1	NA	TRBJ1-4	TGCAGCGTTGAAGGTTTGGGGGGTTCCGGTGAAAAACTGTTTTTT	CSVEGLGGSGEKLFF
NA	TRBV10-3	many	TRBJ1-5	TGTGCCATCAGTGAGGGCACCCAGAGGCAGCCCCAGCATTTT	CAISEGTQRQPQHF
NA	TRBV6-4	NA	TRBJ1-1	TGTGCCAGCAGCAGGGGTTTGAACACTGAAGCTTTCTTT	CASSRGLNTEAFF
NA	TRBV6-5	NA	TRBJ2-1	TGTGCCAGCAGTTACGAGGGACAACACTACAATGAGCAGTTCTTC	CASSYEGQHYNEQFF
TRBD2	TRBV28	NA	TRBJ2-5	TGTGCCAGCAGCTTAGGGCGCGGGGGGAGAGGTGGAGAGACCCAGTACTTC	CASSLGRGGRGGETQYF
TRBD1	TRBV18	NA	TRBJ1-2	TGTGCCAGCTCCCCGGGACAGGGGACTAACTATGGCTACACCTTC	CASSPGQGTNYGYTF
TRBD2	TRBV9	NA	TRBJ2-3	TGTGCCAGCAGCGTAGCTGTTAGCGGGGGGTGGAATACGCAGTATTTT	CASSVAVSGGWNTQYF
NA	TRBV5-1	once	TRBJ2-2	TGCGCCAGCAGCTTCGGCACCGGGGAGCTGTTTTTT	CASSFGTGELFF
NA	TRBV6-5	NA	TRBJ2-7	TGTGCCAGCCAGTACAGCTACGAGCAGTACTTC	CASQYSYEQYF
TRBD2	TRBV29-1	NA	TRBJ2-1	TGCAGCGTTGTGACTAGCGGCCTGACCTTCGAGCAGTTCTTC	CSVVTSGLTFEQFF
NA	TRBV15	NA	TRBJ1-6	TGTGCCACCAGCAGAGTTCAGTATAATTCACCCCTCCACTTT	CATSRVQYNSPLHF
NA	TRBV7-9	NA	TRBJ2-1	TGTGCCAGCAGCCTTGGATTGGGCAGCTACAATGAGCAGTTCTTC	CASSLGLGSYNEQFF
TRBD2	TRBV19	NA	TRBJ2-1	TGTGCCAGTAGTATCACTAGCGGGAGTTCCTACAATGAGCAGTTCTTC	CASSITSGSSYNEQFF
TRBD1	TRBV5-8	NA	TRBJ2-7	TGTGCCAGCAGCTTGTCCCTTACAGGGGTCGGACACGAGCAGTACTTC	CASSLSLTGVGHEQYF
TRBD1	TRBV6-5	NA	TRBJ2-2	TGTGCCAGCAGCCAGGGGGTGACGAGGTCCGGGGAGCTGTTTTTT	CASSQGVTRSGELFF
NA	TRBV4-1	NA	TRBJ2-5	TGCGCCAGCAGCCAAGTGGATAAGGGAGTTCATAGAAAAGAGACCCAGTACTTC	CASSQVDKGVHRKETQYF
NA	TRBV19	NA	TRBJ1-4	TGTGCCAGTAGTAGAGGGGGTGGCGGCGAAAAACTGTTTTTT	CASSRGGGGEKLFF
NA	TRBV7-9	NA	TRBJ1-1	TGTGCCAGCAGCAAAGCGGGGGGGACTGATGAAGCTTTCTTT	CASSKAGGTDEAFF
TRBD1	TRBV29-1	NA	TRBJ2-7	TGCAGCGTTGGCGGTAGACAGGGGCCCTCCTACGAGCAGTACTTC	CSVGGRQGPSYEQYF
TRBD1	TRBV10-3	few	TRBJ2-7	TGTGCCATCAGGAGGACAGGAGTCAGGGGCTACGAGCAGTACTTC	CAIRRTGVRGYEQYF
NA	TRBV5-1	NA	TRBJ2-6	TGCGCCAGCAGCTTGTTTATCTACTCTGGGGCCAACGTCCTGACTTTC	CASSLFIYSGANVLTF
TRBD2	TRBV7-8	NA	TRBJ2-1	TGTGCCAGCAGCTTATCACTAGCGGGAGGGGCATTGGAGCAGTTCTTC	CASSLSLAGGALEQFF
TRBD2	TRBV4-2	NA	TRBJ2-3	TGTGCCAGCAGCCAAGAGACTAGCGGGAGGGCGGAGACAGATACGCAGTATTTT	CASSQETSGRAETDTQYF
NA	TRBV12-3/TRBV12-4	NA	TRBJ1-1	TGTGCCAGCAGTTTCGGGAACCCTGAAGCTTTCTTT	CASSFGNPEAFF
NA	TRBV10-1	NA	TRBJ2-2	TGCGCCAGCAGTGAGAAGGCGGGCGGGACCGGGGAGCTGTTTTTT	CASSEKAGGTGELFF
TRBD2	TRBV7-8	NA	TRBJ2-1	TGTGCCAGCAGCGTTAGCGGGGGGCCTAACAATGAGCAGTTCTTC	CASSVSGGPNNEQFF
TRBD1	TRBV6-1	NA	TRBJ2-7	TGTGCCAGCAGTGAACAGGGGGTAATCCACGAGCAGTACTTC	CASSEQGVIHEQYF
NA	TRBV12-5	few	TRBJ1-5	TGTGCTAGTGGTTTAGATGAGGGCAAGCCCCAGCATTTT	CASGLDEGKPQHF
TRBD2	TRBV6-5	NA	TRBJ2-7	TGTGCCAGCACTAAGGCGTTAGCGGGATTCTACGAGCAGTACTTC	CASTKALAGFYEQYF
NA	TRBV4-2	NA	TRBJ1-6	TGTGCCAGCAGCCAAGATCCCCCGGGGAATTATAATTCACCCCTCCACTTT	CASSQDPPGNYNSPLHF
NA	TRBV5-1	once	TRBJ2-1	TGCGCCAGCAGCTTGGACGGGACTCCTTCCTACAATGAGCAGTTCTTC	CASSLDGTPSYNEQFF
TRBD1	TRBV27	NA	TRBJ2-6	TGTGCCAGCGGAAGATCGGGACAGGGGCCCTCTGGGGCCAACGTCCTGACTTTC	CASGRSGQGPSGANVLTF
TRBD2	TRBV4-1	NA	TRBJ2-3	TGCGCCAGCAGCCAGGCTAGCGGGGGGGCCCTGGCAGATACGCAGTATTTT	CASSQASGGALADTQYF